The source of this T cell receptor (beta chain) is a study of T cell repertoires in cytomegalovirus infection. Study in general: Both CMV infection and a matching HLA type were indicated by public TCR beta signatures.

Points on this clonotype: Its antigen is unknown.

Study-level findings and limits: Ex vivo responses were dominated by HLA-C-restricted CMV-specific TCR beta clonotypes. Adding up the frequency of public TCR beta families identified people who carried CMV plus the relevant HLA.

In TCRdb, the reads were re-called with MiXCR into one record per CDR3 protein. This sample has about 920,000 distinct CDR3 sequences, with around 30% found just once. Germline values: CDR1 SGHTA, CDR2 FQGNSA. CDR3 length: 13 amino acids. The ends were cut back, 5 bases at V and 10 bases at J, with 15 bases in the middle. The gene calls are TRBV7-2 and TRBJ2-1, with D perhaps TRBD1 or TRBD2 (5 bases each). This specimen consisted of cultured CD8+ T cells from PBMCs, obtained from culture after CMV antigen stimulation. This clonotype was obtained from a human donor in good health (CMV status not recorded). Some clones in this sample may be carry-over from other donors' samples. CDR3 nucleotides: TGTGCCAGCAGCAGAGGGGAACGAGGAGAGCAGTTCTTC. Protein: CASSRGERGEQFF.